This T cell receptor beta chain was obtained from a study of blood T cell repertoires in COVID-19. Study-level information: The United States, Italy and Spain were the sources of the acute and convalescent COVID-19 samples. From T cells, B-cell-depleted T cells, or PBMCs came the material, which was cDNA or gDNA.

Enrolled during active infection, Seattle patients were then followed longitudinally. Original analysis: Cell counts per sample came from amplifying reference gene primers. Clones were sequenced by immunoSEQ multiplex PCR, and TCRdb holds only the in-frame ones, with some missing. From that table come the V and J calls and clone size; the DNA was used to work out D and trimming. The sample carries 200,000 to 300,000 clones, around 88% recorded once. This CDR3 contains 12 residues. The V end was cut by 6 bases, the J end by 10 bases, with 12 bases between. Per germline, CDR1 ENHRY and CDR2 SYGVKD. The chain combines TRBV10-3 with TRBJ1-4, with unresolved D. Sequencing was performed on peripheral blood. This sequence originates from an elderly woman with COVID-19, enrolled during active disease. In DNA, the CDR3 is TGTGCCATCAGCGAGCTGAACGGAAAACTGTTTTTT. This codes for CAISELNGKLFF.